This TCR beta chain is from a study of siplizumab effects on memory and regulatory T cells. Regarding the study as a whole: Poor capture below about 10^-5 frequency left most alloreactive clones unmapped to unstimulated subsets.

The CDR3 runs 15 residues. The germline CDR1 and CDR2 sequences are SEHNR and FQNEAQ (reference sequence). Trimming shortened V by 2 bases and J by 2 bases, and 11 bases separated the two germline ends. Concerning this clone: No antigen is known for it.

TCRdb keeps only in-frame clones here, not all; method: immunoSEQ multiplex PCR. Of 85,000 to 130,000 clones in the sample, more than 85% are singletons; the top ten hold under 3%. This TCR was recovered from a human donor in good health. Some clones in this sample may be carry-over from other donors' samples. The chain is built from TRBV7-9 and TRBJ2-3; D not resolved. The sequencing input was CD4+ T cells sorted from blood. The CDR3 protein is CASSLLPKDTDTQYF. The CDR3 DNA sequence: TGTGCCAGCAGCTTATTACCGAAAGACACAGATACGCAGTATTTT.